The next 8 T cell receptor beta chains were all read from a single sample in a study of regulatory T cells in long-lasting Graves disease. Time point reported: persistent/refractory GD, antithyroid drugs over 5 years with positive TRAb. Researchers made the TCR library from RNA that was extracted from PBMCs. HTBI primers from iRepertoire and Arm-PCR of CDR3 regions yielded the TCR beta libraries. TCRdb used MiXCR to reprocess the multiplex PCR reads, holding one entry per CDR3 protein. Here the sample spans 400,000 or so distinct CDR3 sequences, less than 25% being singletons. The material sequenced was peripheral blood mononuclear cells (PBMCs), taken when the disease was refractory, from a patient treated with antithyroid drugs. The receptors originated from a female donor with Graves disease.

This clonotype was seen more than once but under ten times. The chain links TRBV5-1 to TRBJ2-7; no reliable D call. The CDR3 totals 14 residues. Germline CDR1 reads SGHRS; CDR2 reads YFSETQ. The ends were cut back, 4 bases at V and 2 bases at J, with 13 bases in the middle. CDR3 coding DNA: TGCGCCAGCAGCGGAGACGGAAGACCCTACGAGCAGTACTTC. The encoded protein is CASSGDGRPYEQYF. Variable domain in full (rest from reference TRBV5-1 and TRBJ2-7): KAGVTQTPRYLIKTRGQQVTLSCSPISGHRSVSWYQQTPGQGLQFLFEYFSETQRNKGNFPGRFSGRQFSNSRSEMNVSTLELGDSALYLCASSGDGRPYEQYFGPGTRLTVT.

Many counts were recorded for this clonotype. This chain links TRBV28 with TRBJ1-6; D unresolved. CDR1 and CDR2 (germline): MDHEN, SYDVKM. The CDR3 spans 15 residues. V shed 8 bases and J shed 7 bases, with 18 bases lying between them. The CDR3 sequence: CASGTGPLQNSPLHF. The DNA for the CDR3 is TGTGCCAGCGGAACCGGGCCCCTACAAAATTCACCCCTCCACTTT.

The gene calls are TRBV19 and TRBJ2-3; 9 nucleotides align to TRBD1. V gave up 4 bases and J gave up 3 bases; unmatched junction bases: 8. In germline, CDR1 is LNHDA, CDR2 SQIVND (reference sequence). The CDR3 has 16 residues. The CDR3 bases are TGTGCCAGTAGTACCCACCGGGACAGGGAGACAGATACGCAGTATTTT. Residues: CASSTHRDRETDTQYF.

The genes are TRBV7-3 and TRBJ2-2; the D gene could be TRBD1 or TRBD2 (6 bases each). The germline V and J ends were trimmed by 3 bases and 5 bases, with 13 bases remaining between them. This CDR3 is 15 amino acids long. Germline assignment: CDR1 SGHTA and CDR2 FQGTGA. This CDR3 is CASSLWGAGTGELFF. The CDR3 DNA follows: TGTGCCAGCAGCTTGTGGGGGGCCGGTACCGGGGAGCTGTTTTTT.

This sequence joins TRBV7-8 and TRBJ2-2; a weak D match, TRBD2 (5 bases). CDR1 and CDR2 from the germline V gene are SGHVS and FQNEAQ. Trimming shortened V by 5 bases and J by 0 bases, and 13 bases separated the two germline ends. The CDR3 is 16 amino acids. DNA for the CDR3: TGTGCCAGCAGCGGTGGTCGGGGATCGAACACCGGGGAGCTGTTTTTT. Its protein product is CASSGGRGSNTGELFF. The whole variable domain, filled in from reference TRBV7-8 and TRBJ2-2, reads GAGVSQSPRYKVAKRGQDVALRCDPISGHVSLFWYQQALGQGPEFLTYFQNEAQLDKSGLPSDRFFAERPEGSVSTLKIQRTQQEDSAVYLCASSGGRGSNTGELFFGEGSRLTVL.

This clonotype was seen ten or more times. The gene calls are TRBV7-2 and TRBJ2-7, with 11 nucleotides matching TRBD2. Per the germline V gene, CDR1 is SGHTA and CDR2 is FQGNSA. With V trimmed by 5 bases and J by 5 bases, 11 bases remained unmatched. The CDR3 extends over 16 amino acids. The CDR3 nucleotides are TGTGCCAGCAGCGTTAGCGGGAGGGTTGGAATCGACGAGCAGTACTTC. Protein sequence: CASSVSGRVGIDEQYF.

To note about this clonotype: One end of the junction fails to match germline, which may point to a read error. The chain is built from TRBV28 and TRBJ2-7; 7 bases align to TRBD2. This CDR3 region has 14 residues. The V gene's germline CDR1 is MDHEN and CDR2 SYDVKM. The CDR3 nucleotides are TGTGTCAGCAGTTTATTAGCGGGCCTCTACGAGCAGTACTTC. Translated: CVSSLLAGLYEQYF.

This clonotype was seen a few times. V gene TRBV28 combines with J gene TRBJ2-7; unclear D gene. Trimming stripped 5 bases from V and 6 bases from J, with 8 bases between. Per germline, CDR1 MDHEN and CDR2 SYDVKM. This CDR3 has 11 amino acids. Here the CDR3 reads CASSIRLEQYF. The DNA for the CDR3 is TGTGCCAGCAGTATCCGTCTCGAGCAGTACTTC.